The clone carrying this TCR beta chain was counted ten times or more. Its target is unknown. The sample is drawn from a study of T cells in Graves' hyperthyroidism and ophthalmopathy. General study results and limits: A 13 V-J model separated ophthalmopathy from stable hyperthyroidism.

Looked up from germline, CDR1 is SQVTM and CDR2 is ANQGSEA. The CDR3 loop spans 14 amino acids. Trimming removed 6 bases at V and 4 bases at J, with 19 bases between. Each person with ophthalmopathy scored at least 3 on the Clinical Activity Score, reached NOSPECS grade 4 or higher, and had been ill under 3 months. Exclusions: uncontrolled infection, other autoimmune disease, pregnancy, lactation. The source material, RNA transcripts, was used to amplify TCR beta CDR3 regions. A first-round RT-PCR of the TCR CDR3 used the HTBI primer set. MiXCR was run by TCRdb on the multiplex PCR reads, yielding one entry per CDR3 protein. The data contain hundreds of thousands of distinct CDR3 sequences, roughly 15% of them singletons.

This TCR was sampled from a woman aged 50 to 65 with Graves' ophthalmopathy. What was sequenced was blood. This chain connects TRBV29-1 to TRBJ2-7; possibly TRBD1 for D (7 bases). The CDR3 DNA follows: TGCAGCGTGGCAGGGGGGTATGCAGATTACGAGCAGTACTTC. It yields the protein CSVAGGYADYEQYF.